Listed here are 2 T cell receptor beta chains from one sample, sequenced in a study of blood T cell repertoires in COVID-19. Sequencing used immunoSEQ multiplex PCR; TCRdb keeps in-frame clones, though not all of them. The data contain 150,000 to 180,000 clones, about four fifths of them singletons. Sample: peripheral blood. The receptors come from an older woman with acute or convalescent COVID-19.

The J gene is TRBJ1-1, the V gene TRBV6-6, with D possibly TRBD1 on 6 matching bases. There are 16 residues in the CDR3. V lost 1 base and J 1 base, leaving 13 bases between the germline ends. Germline CDR1 MNHNY, CDR2 SVGAGI (reference sequence). This CDR3 reads CASSYWGGVGNTEAFF. The CDR3 DNA reads TGTGCCAGCAGTTACTGGGGGGGCGTGGGGAACACTGAAGCTTTCTTT.

CDR3 residues: CASSWGQGKNSPLHF. The DNA for the CDR3 is TGTGCCAGCAGCTGGGGACAGGGAAAAAATTCACCCCTCCACTTT. The chain uses TRBV7-9 and TRBJ1-6, with 9 bases identical to TRBD1. J gave up 7 bases and V 4 bases, and 5 bases lay outside the gene matches. This CDR3 spans 15 amino acids. The germline V gene encodes CDR1 SEHNR and CDR2 FQNEAQ (reference sequence).